Listed here is a single T cell receptor beta chain. The data derive from a study of CDR3 diversity in severe acne. The CDR3 is 12 residues long. J was trimmed by 6 bases and V by 6 bases; bases with no gene match: 4. CDR1 and CDR2 from the germline V gene are SQVTM and ANQGSEA. TCRdb used MiXCR to reprocess the PCR reads, holding one entry per CDR3 protein. The sample lists over 85,000 distinct CDR3 sequences, roughly half seen once, with under 15% in the top ten. Sequenced material: blood. V and J are TRBV29-1 and TRBJ1-2, with 10 bases matching TRBD1. This sequence was found in a male donor with acne. CDR3 bases: TGCAGCGTGGGGACAGGGGAGAATGGCTACACCTTC. It specifies CSVGTGENGYTF. Full variable domain (missing parts from reference TRBV29-1 and TRBJ1-2): SAVISQKPSRDICQRGTSLTIQCQVDSQVTMMFWYRQQPGQSLTLIATANQGSEATYESGFVIDKFPISRPNLTFSTLTVSNMSPEDSSIYLCSVGTGENGYTFGSGTRLTVV.